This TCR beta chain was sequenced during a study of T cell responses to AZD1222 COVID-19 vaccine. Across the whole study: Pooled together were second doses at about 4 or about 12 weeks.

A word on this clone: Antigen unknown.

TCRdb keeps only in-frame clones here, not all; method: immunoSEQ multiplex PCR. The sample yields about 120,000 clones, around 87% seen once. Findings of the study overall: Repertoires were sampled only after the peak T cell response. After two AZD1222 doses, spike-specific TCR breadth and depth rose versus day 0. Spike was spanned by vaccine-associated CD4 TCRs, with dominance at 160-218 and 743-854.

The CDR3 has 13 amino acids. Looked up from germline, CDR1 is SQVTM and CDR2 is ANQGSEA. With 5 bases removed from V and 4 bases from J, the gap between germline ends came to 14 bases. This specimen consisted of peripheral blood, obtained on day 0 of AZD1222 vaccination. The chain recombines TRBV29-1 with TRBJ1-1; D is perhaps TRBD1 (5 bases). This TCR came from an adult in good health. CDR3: CSVRSRDGTEAFF. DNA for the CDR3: TGCAGCGTTCGCTCCAGGGACGGCACTGAAGCTTTCTTT.